These 27 T cell receptor beta chains were all obtained from the same sample, sequenced in a study of T cell responses to AZD1222 COVID-19 vaccine. TCRdb's table, derived via immunoSEQ multiplex PCR, lists solely in-frame clones and lacks some. Found here are 100,000 to 150,000 clones, 94% of them singletons; the top ten hold roughly 6.6%. This material consisted of peripheral blood, taken on day 0 of AZD1222 vaccination. These receptors were collected from an adult in good health.

The chain recombines TRBV20-1 with TRBJ1-1, with D possibly TRBD1 on 6 matching bases. Between the trimmed V and J ends, which lost 3 bases and 1 base, there was a span of 15 bases. The V gene's germline CDR1 is DFQATT and CDR2 SNEGSKA (reference sequence). The CDR3 covers 15 residues. The CDR3: CSASRMWGRNTEAFF. The CDR3 DNA is TGCAGTGCTAGTCGTATGTGGGGGCGGAACACTGAAGCTTTCTTT.

The chain combines TRBV6-5 with TRBJ2-7; tentative D call: TRBD2 (5 bases). Per the germline V gene, CDR1 is MNHEY and CDR2 is SVGAGI. Trimming stripped 6 bases from V and 0 bases from J, with 15 bases between. This CDR3 spans 15 amino acids. In nucleotides, the CDR3 is TGTGCCAGCAGCTCGGGAACAGCCGACTCCTACGAGCAGTACTTC. Translation gives CASSSGTADSYEQYF.

The chain links TRBV6-5 to TRBJ2-6, with D perhaps matching TRBD1 or TRBD2 (5 bases each). The germline CDR1 and CDR2 sequences are MNHEY and SVGAGI. The CDR3 loop spans 15 amino acids. V was pared by 11 bases and J by 2 bases, with 16 bases between. Here the CDR3 reads CACLGVGAGANVLTF. The CDR3 DNA reads as TGTGCCTGTCTCGGGGTGGGGGCTGGGGCCAACGTCCTGACTTTC.

V is TRBV7-9 and J is TRBJ1-4; D remains unclear. Between the trimmed V and J ends, which lost 5 bases and 3 bases, there was a span of 13 bases. Germline loops: CDR1 SEHNR, CDR2 FQNEAQ (reference sequence). CDR3 length equals 15 residues. CDR3 DNA: TGTGCCAGCAGCCTAGTGGGGATTGCTAATGAAAAACTGTTTTTT. Residues: CASSLVGIANEKLFF.

The rearrangement links TRBV19 to TRBJ2-7, with TRBD1 matching over 7 bases. CDR1 is LNHDA and CDR2 is SQIVND in the germline V gene (reference sequence). V lost 4 bases, J lost 1 base, and 10 bases stayed unmatched. The CDR3 is 16 residues long. The CDR3: CASSNLPGQRSYEQYF. In DNA form, the CDR3 reads TGTGCCAGTAGTAATCTCCCGGGACAGAGATCCTACGAGCAGTACTTC.

The chain is built from TRBV28 and TRBJ1-2, with D tentatively TRBD1 (5 bases). Trimming took off 1 base at V and 8 bases at J, with 17 bases between the two ends. The CDR3 loop spans 15 amino acids. The germline gives CDR1 MDHEN, CDR2 SYDVKM. The CDR3 region is CASSLLAPGIGGYTF. As DNA, the CDR3 is TGTGCCAGCAGTTTATTAGCCCCAGGGATCGGCGGCTACACCTTC.

V usage is TRBV4-1 and J usage is TRBJ1-4; D gene uncertain. The ends were cut back, 0 bases at V and 0 bases at J, with 8 bases in the middle. This CDR3 has 16 residues. Germline lookup yields CDR1 MGHRA and CDR2 YSYEKL. This chain's CDR3 is CASSQDTVATNEKLFF. For the CDR3, the DNA is TGCGCCAGCAGCCAAGATACGGTTGCAACTAATGAAAAACTGTTTTTT.

The chain combines TRBV28 with TRBJ2-3; 9 nucleotides match TRBD2. Trimming cost V 7 bases and J 3 bases; bases outside gene matches: 8. The length of the CDR3 is 15 residues. From germline, CDR1 is MDHEN and CDR2 SYDVKM. The CDR3, as DNA: TGTGCCAGCACCCCCAGCGGGGGGCGTACAGATACGCAGTATTTT. Its protein is CASTPSGGRTDTQYF.

The table lists this clone with a count of one. This chain joins TRBV2 and TRBJ1-5; D not certain. The germline V and J ends were trimmed by 6 bases and 6 bases, with 12 bases remaining between them. This CDR3 region has 13 residues. Germline V gives CDR1 SNHLY, CDR2 FYNNEI. The CDR3 loop reads CASRRVGSQPQHF. Here the CDR3 DNA reads TGTGCCAGCAGGAGGGTAGGCAGTCAGCCCCAGCATTTT.

This chain links TRBV7-9 with TRBJ2-2, with D possibly called TRBD1 or TRBD2 (5 bases each). Between the trimmed V and J ends, which lost 5 bases and 3 bases, there was a span of 16 bases. CDR3 size: 16 residues. The germline V gene encodes CDR1 SEHNR and CDR2 FQNEAQ (reference sequence). The CDR3 DNA reads as TGTGCCAGCAGCGCCCGGGGCGGAAGTGACACCGGGGAGCTGTTTTTT. Protein sequence: CASSARGGSDTGELFF. Full variable domain (rest looked up from reference TRBV7-9 and TRBJ2-2): DTGVSQNPRHKITKRGQNVTFRCDPISEHNRLYWYRQTLGQGPEFLTYFQNEAQLEKSRLLSDRFSAERPKGSFSTLEIQRTEQGDSAMYLCASSARGGSDTGELFFGEGSRLTVL.

The V call is TRBV11-1, the J call TRBJ1-1; D call uncertain. Trimming took off 5 bases at V and 1 base at J, with 17 bases between the two ends. Germline lookup yields CDR1 SGHAT and CDR2 FQDESV (reference sequence). This CDR3 region has 16 residues. The CDR3 DNA is TGTGCCAGCAGCCCCGGGGAACAGATCAAGAACACTGAAGCTTTCTTT. It is translated as CASSPGEQIKNTEAFF.

This chain links TRBV28 with TRBJ1-2; D gene uncertain. The CDR3 consists of 12 residues. The germline CDR1 and CDR2 sequences are MDHEN and SYDVKM. V was pared by 6 bases and J by 7 bases, with 12 bases between. CDR3 protein: CASSPPVSGYTF. The CDR3 nucleotides are TGTGCCAGCAGCCCTCCGGTCAGTGGCTACACCTTC.

The chain joins TRBV4-3 to TRBJ1-1; no firm D call. The CDR3 sequence is 15 residues long. V was clipped by 4 bases and J by 0 bases, with 12 bases between them. Germline V gene lookup returns CDR1 LGHNA and CDR2 YSLEER. This CDR3 is CASSPTGLMNTEAFF. CDR3 coding DNA: TGCGCCAGCAGCCCGACCGGCCTTATGAACACTGAAGCTTTCTTT.

The rearrangement uses TRBV5-1 and TRBJ2-7; 8 bases align to TRBD1. This CDR3 contains 15 residues. J gave up 3 bases and V 4 bases, and 9 bases lay outside the gene matches. Looked up from germline, CDR1 is SGHRS and CDR2 is YFSETQ. The chain's CDR3 is CASSLTGASNYEQYF. The CDR3, as DNA: TGCGCCAGCAGCCTGACAGGGGCTAGTAACTACGAGCAGTACTTC.

The chain has TRBV7-8 and TRBJ2-1; TRBD2 aligns across 8 bases. The CDR3 extends over 17 amino acids. Germline assignment: CDR1 SGHVS and CDR2 FQNEAQ. V dropped 4 bases and J dropped 0; count of bases not matched to a gene: 8. CDR3 sequence (DNA): TGTGCCAGCAGCTCCCTAGCGGGCCGGAGCTCCTACAATGAGCAGTTCTTC. Protein product: CASSSLAGRSSYNEQFF.

The CDR3 reads CASGSTGRHEQYF. The CDR3 DNA reads as TGTGCTAGTGGTTCAACAGGTAGGCACGAGCAGTACTTC. The chain uses TRBV12-5 and TRBJ2-7, with D possibly matching TRBD1 (5 bases). The V gene lost 4 bases and the J gene lost 5 bases, with 12 bases spanning the gap. The CDR3 loop spans 13 amino acids. Germline CDR1 LGHNT, CDR2 FRNRAP.

J is TRBJ2-7 and V is TRBV6-5, with D uncertain. CDR3 length: 14 residues. CDR1 and CDR2 (germline): MNHEY, SVGAGI. V gave up 6 bases and J gave up 3 bases, with 15 bases separating them. CDR3 protein: CASRASSSIYEQYF. In DNA form, the CDR3 reads TGTGCCAGCAGGGCTTCGAGCTCGATCTACGAGCAGTACTTC.

The chain employs TRBV2 and TRBJ2-7; no definite D call. The length of the CDR3 is 12 residues. Germline V gene sequence: CDR1 SNHLY, CDR2 FYNNEI. Trimming took 2 bases from V and 4 from J, leaving 6 bases between them. The CDR3 nucleotides are TGTGCCAGCAGTGAAACCATGTACGAGCAGTACTTC. Encoded protein: CASSETMYEQYF. Full variable domain (remainder filled in from reference TRBV2 and TRBJ2-7): EPEVTQTPSHQVTQMGQEVILRCVPISNHLYFYWYRQILGQKVEFLVSFYNNEISEKSEIFDDQFSVERPDGSNFTLKIRSTKLEDSAMYFCASSETMYEQYFGPGTRLTVT.

The chain joins TRBV7-9 to TRBJ2-3; D unresolved. Germline V lookup: CDR1 SEHNR, CDR2 FQNEAQ (reference sequence). The CDR3 is 13 amino acids. V gave up 1 base and J gave up 2 bases, with 4 bases separating them. CDR3 protein: CASSLVVTDTQYF. The CDR3 nucleotides are TGTGCCAGCAGCTTAGTTGTCACAGATACGCAGTATTTT.

The V gene is TRBV5-1, the J gene TRBJ2-1; D may be TRBD1 (6 bases). Trimming removed 9 bases at V and 0 bases at J, with 13 bases between. This CDR3 region has 14 residues. The germline V gene has CDR1 SGHRS and CDR2 YFSETQ. The CDR3 reads CATSPDSSYNEQFF. The DNA of the CDR3 is TGCGCCACCTCCCCGGACAGCTCCTACAATGAGCAGTTCTTC.

This chain links TRBV15 with TRBJ2-1; tentatively, D is TRBD2 (6 bases). The CDR3 covers 16 residues. V lost 1 base and J lost 5, with 15 bases in between. Germline CDR1 LNHNV, CDR2 YYDKDF (reference sequence). The CDR3 loop is CATSRGRGSQDNEQFF. The CDR3 nucleotides are TGTGCCACCAGCAGAGGCCGGGGGAGCCAAGACAATGAGCAGTTCTTC.

CDR3 bases: TGTGCCATCAGTGAGTCGAATTGGGAGACAGATACGCAGTATTTT. It translates to CAISESNWETDTQYF. J is TRBJ2-3 and V is TRBV10-3; the D gene is possibly TRBD2 (5 bases). V lost 0 bases to trimming and J lost 3 bases, with 10 bases between them. The CDR3 is 15 residues long. The germline V gene encodes CDR1 ENHRY and CDR2 SYGVKD.

The chain is built from TRBV28 and TRBJ1-3; no firm D call. CDR3 length equals 18 residues. V was trimmed by 1 base and J by 0 bases, leaving 16 bases between them. From germline, CDR1 is MDHEN and CDR2 SYDVKM. CDR3 sequence reads: CASSLFSPSRPSGNTIYF. The CDR3 region has the DNA TGTGCCAGCAGTTTATTTAGTCCCTCGCGACCCTCTGGAAACACCATATATTTT.

The V and J genes are TRBV6-2 or TRBV6-3 and TRBJ2-1; D gene ambiguous. The V and J ends lost 5 bases and 0 bases respectively, with 23 bases between them. CDR1 and CDR2 from the germline V gene are MNHEY and SVGEGT. The CDR3 extends over 19 amino acids. Here the CDR3 reads CASSLGRTTRLSSYNEQFF. Written as DNA, the CDR3 is TGTGCCAGCAGTCTGGGCAGGACCACACGATTGAGCTCCTACAATGAGCAGTTCTTC.

Here the CDR3 reads CASSSGQGFFYEQYF. The CDR3 DNA is TGTGCCAGCTCCTCGGGACAGGGGTTTTTCTACGAGCAGTACTTC. The J gene is TRBJ2-7, the V gene TRBV18; 10 positions agree with TRBD1. This CDR3 has 15 amino acids. The V segment lost 6 bases and the J segment 3 bases; nucleotides outside the gene matches: 8. Looked up from germline, CDR1 is KGHSH and CDR2 is LQKENI.

The chain recombines TRBV5-1 with TRBJ2-1; 10 bases are a match to TRBD2. The V gene's germline CDR1 is SGHRS and CDR2 YFSETQ. The CDR3 is 16 amino acids. The junction had 11 bases not matched to a gene; V was cut back by 2 bases and J by 9 bases. The CDR3 DNA is TGCGCCAGCAGCTTTGATATTAGCGGGAGGAACAGTGAGCAGTTCTTC. Its translation is CASSFDISGRNSEQFF.

This chain links TRBV28 with TRBJ2-3; 7 bases line up with TRBD1. Germline CDR1 and CDR2: MDHEN and SYDVKM. The CDR3 totals 14 residues. The J segment lost 5 bases and the V segment lost 3 bases, leaving 5 bases of the junction unmatched. The CDR3 DNA is TGTGCCAGCAGTTTCGACAGGGCCCGAGATACGCAGTATTTT. It yields the protein CASSFDRARDTQYF.